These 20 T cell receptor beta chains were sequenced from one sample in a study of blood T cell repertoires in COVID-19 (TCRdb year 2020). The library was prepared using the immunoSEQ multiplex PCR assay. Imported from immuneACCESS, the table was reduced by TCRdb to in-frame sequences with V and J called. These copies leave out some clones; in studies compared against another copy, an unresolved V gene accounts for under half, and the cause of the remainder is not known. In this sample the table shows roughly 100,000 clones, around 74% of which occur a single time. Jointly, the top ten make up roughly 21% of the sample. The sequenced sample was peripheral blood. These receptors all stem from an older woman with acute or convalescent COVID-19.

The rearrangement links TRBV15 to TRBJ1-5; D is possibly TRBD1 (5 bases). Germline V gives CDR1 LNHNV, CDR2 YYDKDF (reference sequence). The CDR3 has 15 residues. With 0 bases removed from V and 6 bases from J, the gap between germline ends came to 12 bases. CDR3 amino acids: CATSRDRVSGQPQHF. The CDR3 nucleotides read TGTGCCACCAGCAGAGACAGGGTTTCAGGTCAGCCCCAGCATTTT. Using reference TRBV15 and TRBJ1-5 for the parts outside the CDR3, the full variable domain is DAMVIQNPRYQVTQFGKPVTLSCSQTLNHNVMYWYQQKSSQAPKLLFHYYDKDFNNEADTPDNFQSRRPNTSFCFLDIRSPGLGDTAMYLCATSRDRVSGQPQHFGDGTRLSIL.

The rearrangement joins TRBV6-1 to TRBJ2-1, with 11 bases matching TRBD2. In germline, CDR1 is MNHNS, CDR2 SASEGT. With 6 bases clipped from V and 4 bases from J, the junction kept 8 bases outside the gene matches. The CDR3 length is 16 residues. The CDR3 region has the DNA TGTGCCAGCAGAGAACGACTAGCGGGGTCTTACAATGAGCAGTTCTTC. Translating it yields CASRERLAGSYNEQFF.

The CDR3 region is CAISGADSIPNTGELFF. The DNA of the CDR3 is TGTGCCATCAGTGGGGCCGACAGCATACCGAACACCGGGGAGCTGTTTTTT. V usage is TRBV10-3 and J usage is TRBJ2-2; a weak D match, TRBD1 (5 bases). Germline values: CDR1 ENHRY, CDR2 SYGVKD. This CDR3 is built from 17 residues. Trimming pared 4 bases from V and 0 bases from J, leaving 15 bases between.

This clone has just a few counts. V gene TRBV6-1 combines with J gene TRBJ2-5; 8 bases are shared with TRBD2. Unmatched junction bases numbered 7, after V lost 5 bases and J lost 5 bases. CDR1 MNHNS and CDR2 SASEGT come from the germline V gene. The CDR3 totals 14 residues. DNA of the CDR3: TGTGCCAGCAGTCCCCCGGAGCGGGGGGAGACCCAGTACTTC. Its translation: CASSPPERGETQYF.

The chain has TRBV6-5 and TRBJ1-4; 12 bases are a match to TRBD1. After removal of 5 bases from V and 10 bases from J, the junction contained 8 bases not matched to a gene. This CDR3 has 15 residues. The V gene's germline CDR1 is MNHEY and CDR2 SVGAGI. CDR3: CASSPGGTGGGKLFF. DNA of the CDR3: TGTGCCAGCAGTCCTGGAGGGACAGGGGGCGGAAAACTGTTTTTT.

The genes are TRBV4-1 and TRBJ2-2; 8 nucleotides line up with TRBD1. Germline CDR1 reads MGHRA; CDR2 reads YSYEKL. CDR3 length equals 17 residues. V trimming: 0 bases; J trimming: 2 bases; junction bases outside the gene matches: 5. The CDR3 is CASSQDPGQANTGELFF. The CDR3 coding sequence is TGCGCCAGCAGCCAAGATCCGGGACAGGCCAACACCGGGGAGCTGTTTTTT.

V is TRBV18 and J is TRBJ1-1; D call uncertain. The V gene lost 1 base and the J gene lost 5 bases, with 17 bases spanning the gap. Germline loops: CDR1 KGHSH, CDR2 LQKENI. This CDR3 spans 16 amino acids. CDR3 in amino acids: CASSPLRGQTSTEAFF. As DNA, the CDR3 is TGTGCCAGCTCACCACTTCGCGGGCAAACTAGTACTGAAGCTTTCTTT.

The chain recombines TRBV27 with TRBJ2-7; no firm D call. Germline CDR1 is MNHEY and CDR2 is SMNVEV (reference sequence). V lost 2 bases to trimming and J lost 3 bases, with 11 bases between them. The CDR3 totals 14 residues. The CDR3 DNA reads TGTGCCAGCAGTTTACGCGGTTTCCGCTACGAGCAGTACTTC. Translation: CASSLRGFRYEQYF.

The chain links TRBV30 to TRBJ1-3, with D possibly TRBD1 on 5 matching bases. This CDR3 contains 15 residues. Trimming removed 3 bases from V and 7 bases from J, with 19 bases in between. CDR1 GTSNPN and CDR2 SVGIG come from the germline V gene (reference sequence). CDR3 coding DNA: TGTGCCTGGAGGAGGGACTCCTACGGTTACAACACCATATATTTT. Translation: CAWRRDSYGYNTIYF.

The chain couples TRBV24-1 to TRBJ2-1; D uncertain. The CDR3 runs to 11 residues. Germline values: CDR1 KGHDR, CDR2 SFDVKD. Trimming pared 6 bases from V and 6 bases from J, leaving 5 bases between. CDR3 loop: CATSWSNEQFF. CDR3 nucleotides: TGTGCCACCAGTTGGAGCAATGAGCAGTTCTTC.

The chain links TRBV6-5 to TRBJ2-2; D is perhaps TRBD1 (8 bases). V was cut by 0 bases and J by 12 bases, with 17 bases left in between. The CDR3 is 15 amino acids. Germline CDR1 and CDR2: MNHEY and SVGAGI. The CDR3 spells CASSYSGQGGRKLFF. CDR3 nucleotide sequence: TGTGCCAGCAGTTACTCAGGACAGGGAGGGAGGAAGCTGTTTTTT.

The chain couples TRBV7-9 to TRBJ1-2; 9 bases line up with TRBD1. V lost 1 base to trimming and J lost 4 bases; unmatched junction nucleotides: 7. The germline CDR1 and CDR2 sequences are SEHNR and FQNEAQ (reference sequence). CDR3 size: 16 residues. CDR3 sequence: CASSLVAQGARYGYTF. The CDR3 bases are TGTGCCAGCAGCTTAGTCGCACAGGGGGCCCGCTATGGCTACACCTTC.

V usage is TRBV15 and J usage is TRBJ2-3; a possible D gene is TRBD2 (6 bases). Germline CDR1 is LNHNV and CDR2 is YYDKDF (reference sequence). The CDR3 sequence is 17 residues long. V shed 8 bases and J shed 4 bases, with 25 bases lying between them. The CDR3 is CATGRDSAPSVADTQYF. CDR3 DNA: TGTGCCACCGGCCGGGACTCCGCCCCGAGTGTCGCAGATACGCAGTATTTT.

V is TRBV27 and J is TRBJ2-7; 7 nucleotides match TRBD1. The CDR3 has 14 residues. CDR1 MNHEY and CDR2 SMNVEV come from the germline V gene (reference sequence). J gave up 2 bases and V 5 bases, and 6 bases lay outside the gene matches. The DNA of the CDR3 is TGTGCCAGCAGTCCCAGACAGGGTCCCTACGAGCAGTACTTC. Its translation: CASSPRQGPYEQYF.

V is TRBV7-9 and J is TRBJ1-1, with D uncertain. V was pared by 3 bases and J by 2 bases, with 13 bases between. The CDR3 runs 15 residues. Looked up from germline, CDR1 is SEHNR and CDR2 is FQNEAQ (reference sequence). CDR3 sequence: CASSLSGRDNTEAFF. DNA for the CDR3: TGTGCCAGCAGCTTGTCGGGCCGGGATAACACTGAAGCTTTCTTT.

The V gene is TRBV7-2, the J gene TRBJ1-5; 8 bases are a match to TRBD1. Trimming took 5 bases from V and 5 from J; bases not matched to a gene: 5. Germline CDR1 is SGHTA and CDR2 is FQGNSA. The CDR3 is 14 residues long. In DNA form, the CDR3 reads TGTGCCAGCAGCCAGAGACAGGGGTATCAGCCCCAGCATTTT. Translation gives CASSQRQGYQPQHF.

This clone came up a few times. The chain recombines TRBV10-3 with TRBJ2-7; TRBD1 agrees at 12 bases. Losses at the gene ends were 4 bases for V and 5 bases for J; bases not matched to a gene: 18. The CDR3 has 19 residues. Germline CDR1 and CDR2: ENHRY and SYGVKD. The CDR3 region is CAISAPGQGALGFGNEQYF. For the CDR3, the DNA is TGTGCCATCAGTGCTCCGGGACAGGGGGCTCTGGGTTTTGGCAACGAGCAGTACTTC.

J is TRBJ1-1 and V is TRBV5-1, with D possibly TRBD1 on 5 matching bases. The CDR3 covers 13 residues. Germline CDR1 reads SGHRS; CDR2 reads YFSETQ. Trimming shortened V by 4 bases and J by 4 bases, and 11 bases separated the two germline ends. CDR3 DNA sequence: TGCGCCAGCAGCATCAGGGAGGGCACTGAAGCTTTCTTT. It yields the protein CASSIREGTEAFF.

DNA for the CDR3: TGTGCCAGCAGCCCGGGGGGGACACAATTTAACACTGAAGCTTTCTTT. This translates into CASSPGGTQFNTEAFF. The chain uses TRBV5-4 and TRBJ1-1, with D possibly TRBD1 on 6 matching bases. Germline V lookup: CDR1 SGHNT, CDR2 YYREEE (reference sequence). The ends were cut back, 4 bases at V and 2 bases at J, with 18 bases in the middle. CDR3 length: 16 amino acids.

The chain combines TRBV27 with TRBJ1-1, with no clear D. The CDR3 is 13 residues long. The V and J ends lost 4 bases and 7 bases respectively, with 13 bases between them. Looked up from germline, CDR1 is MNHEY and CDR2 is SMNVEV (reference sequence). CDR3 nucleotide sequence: TGTGCCAGCAGTTCATGGGCTTCGCTTGAAGCTTTCTTT. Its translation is CASSSWASLEAFF.